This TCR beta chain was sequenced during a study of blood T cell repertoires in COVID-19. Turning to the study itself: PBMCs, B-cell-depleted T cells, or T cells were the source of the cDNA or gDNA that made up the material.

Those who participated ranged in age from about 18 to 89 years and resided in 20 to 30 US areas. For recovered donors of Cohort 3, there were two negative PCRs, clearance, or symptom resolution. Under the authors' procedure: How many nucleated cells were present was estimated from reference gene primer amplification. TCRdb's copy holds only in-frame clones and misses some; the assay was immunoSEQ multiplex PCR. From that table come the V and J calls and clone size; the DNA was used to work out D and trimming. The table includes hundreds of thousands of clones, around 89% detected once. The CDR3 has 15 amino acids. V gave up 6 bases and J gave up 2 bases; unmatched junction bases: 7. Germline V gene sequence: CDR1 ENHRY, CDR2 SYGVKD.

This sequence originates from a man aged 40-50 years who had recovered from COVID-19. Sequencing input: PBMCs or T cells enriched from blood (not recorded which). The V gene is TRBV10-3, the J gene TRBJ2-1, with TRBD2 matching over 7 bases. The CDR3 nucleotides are TGTGCCATCAGAAGCGGGACTACAGCCTACAATGAGCAGTTCTTC. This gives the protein CAIRSGTTAYNEQFF.